A selection of T cell receptor beta chains follows, all from one sample in a study of T cell repertoires in cytomegalovirus infection. For these receptors, no antigen is known. From the reads, TCRdb called clonotypes with MiXCR, one entry per CDR3 protein. The sample holds approximately 730,000 distinct CDR3 sequences, around a third seen once. The sample was cultured PBMCs, taken from culture after CMV antigen stimulation. Receptors were obtained from a human donor in good health (CMV status not recorded). Some clones in this sample may be carry-over from other donors' samples. Each CDR3 is given with its conserved first and last residue. The order of the fields is J gene, clone size, V gene, D gene, CDR3 DNA, CDR3 protein. D genes are given only for firm matches. Only some rows state a clone size, as once, few, many or a class for expanded clones.

TRBJ2-5	few	TRBV6-1	.	TGTGCCACATCCTTAGTAGACCAAGAGACCCAGTACTTC	CATSLVDQETQYF
TRBJ2-3	.	TRBV7-2	.	TGTGCCAGCAGCATTAGCGTCCTCACAGATACGCAGTATTTT	CASSISVLTDTQYF
TRBJ2-7	.	TRBV5-1	.	TGCGCCAGCGGACCCTTGACCGGACACTCCTACGAGCAGTACTTC	CASGPLTGHSYEQYF
TRBJ1-3	few	TRBV28	.	TGTGCCAGCAGTTCGAGGTTGGAAGTAGGAAACACCATATATTTT	CASSSRLEVGNTIYF
TRBJ2-3	.	TRBV12-5	.	TGTGCTAGTGGTTTGGTACGGGACGGAACTAGCACAGATACGCAGTATTTT	CASGLVRDGTSTDTQYF
TRBJ2-1	many	TRBV7-2	.	TGTGCCAGCAGCCCCAGCAGCCCAAAGGACAATGAGCAGTTCTTC	CASSPSSPKDNEQFF
TRBJ2-2	few	TRBV6-6	.	TGTGCCAGCAGCCGGACGGGCTTCGGGGAGCTGTTTTTT	CASSRTGFGELFF
TRBJ2-5	few	TRBV12-3/TRBV12-4	TRBD2	TGTGCCAGCAGGCGCGACACTAGCGGAGAGACCCAGTACTTC	CASRRDTSGETQYF
TRBJ2-7	.	TRBV7-2	TRBD2	TGTGCCAGCAGCCTCGGGAGGCCGCCTTCCTACGAGCAGTACTTC	CASSLGRPPSYEQYF
TRBJ2-7	.	TRBV7-2	TRBD2	TGTGCCAGCAGCTTTGACTTAGCGGGAGGGTACGAGCAGTACTTC	CASSFDLAGGYEQYF
TRBJ1-2	few	TRBV12-3/TRBV12-4	.	TGTGCCAGCAGTTTCGGACAGATTGGCTATGGCTACACCTTC	CASSFGQIGYGYTF
TRBJ2-7	few	TRBV2	TRBD1	TGTGCCAGCAACCCCAGACAGGGTACCGACGAGCAGTACTTC	CASNPRQGTDEQYF
TRBJ1-4	.	TRBV5-5	.	TGTGCCAGCAGCTTGACAGTTAGCTCTTCCGCAACTAATGAAAAACTGTTTTTT	CASSLTVSSSATNEKLFF
TRBJ2-1	few	TRBV19	.	TGTGCCAGTAGTAGCTGGGGGAGGCAAGTCGGCAATGAGCAGTTCTTC	CASSSWGRQVGNEQFF
TRBJ1-6	many	TRBV6-1	TRBD1	TGTGCCAGCAGTACGAGGACAGGGACGAGCCCCTCACCCCTCCACTTT	CASSTRTGTSPSPLHF
TRBJ1-2	.	TRBV2	.	TGTGCCAGCAGTGCGTGGGCTGACCTGGCCGGCTACACCTTC	CASSAWADLAGYTF
TRBJ2-5	few	TRBV4-3	.	TGCGCCAGCAGCCAAGACCCCCCCCTTATGGAGGGCGGAGCCCAAGAGACCCAGTACTTC	CASSQDPPLMEGGAQETQYF
TRBJ2-1	.	TRBV6-4	.	TGTGCCAGCAGTCAGTTACAGGGAACCCCCAATGAGCAGTTCTTC	CASSQLQGTPNEQFF
TRBJ2-6	once	TRBV6-2/TRBV6-3	TRBD1	TGTGCCAGCAGTTCACGGGACAGGGCTGGGGCCAACGTCCTGACTTTC	CASSSRDRAGANVLTF
TRBJ2-7	many	TRBV7-2	.	TGTGCCAGCAGCTTAGGGGACTTCGCCCGAGGCTACGAGCAGTACTTC	CASSLGDFARGYEQYF
TRBJ1-5	.	TRBV20-1	.	TGCAGTGCTAGAGTACCCCCCAATCAGCCCCAGCATTTT	CSARVPPNQPQHF
TRBJ2-5	.	TRBV7-8	.	TGTGCCAGCAGCTTCCGGACCCCCTTATTACAGTACTTC	CASSFRTPLLQYF
TRBJ2-3	few	TRBV2	.	TGTGCCAGCAGCGCGGACTGGATTCGCACAGATACGCAGTATTTT	CASSADWIRTDTQYF
TRBJ2-5	many	TRBV7-9	.	TGTGCCAGCAGGAGGGACCAAGAGACCCAGTACTTC	CASRRDQETQYF
TRBJ2-6	.	TRBV2	.	TGTGCCAGCATCGCCCGGGATCCGCCCTCTGGGGCCAACGTCCTGACTTTC	CASIARDPPSGANVLTF
TRBJ1-2	few	TRBV12-3/TRBV12-4	.	TGTGCCAGCAGTTTCCTGCGAGACTACACCTTC	CASSFLRDYTF
TRBJ2-3	.	TRBV12-3/TRBV12-4	.	TGTGCCAGCAGTTTCCAGATCACAGATACGCAGTATTTT	CASSFQITDTQYF
TRBJ1-4	.	TRBV6-5	.	TGTGCCAGCAGACCCCGGGGTGTGGATGAAAAACTGTTTTTT	CASRPRGVDEKLFF
TRBJ1-3	.	TRBV3-1	.	TGTGCCAGCAGCCAGGGATTCAGGGCTAACTCTGGAAACACCATATATTTT	CASSQGFRANSGNTIYF
TRBJ2-1	.	TRBV5-1	.	TGCGCCAGCAGCCCCGGGCAGGGAATATCTTACAATGAGCAGTTCTTC	CASSPGQGISYNEQFF
TRBJ2-7	.	TRBV7-2	TRBD2	TGTGCCAGCAGCTTAAATCCTAGCGGGAGGGTAACCGACGAGCAGTACTTC	CASSLNPSGRVTDEQYF